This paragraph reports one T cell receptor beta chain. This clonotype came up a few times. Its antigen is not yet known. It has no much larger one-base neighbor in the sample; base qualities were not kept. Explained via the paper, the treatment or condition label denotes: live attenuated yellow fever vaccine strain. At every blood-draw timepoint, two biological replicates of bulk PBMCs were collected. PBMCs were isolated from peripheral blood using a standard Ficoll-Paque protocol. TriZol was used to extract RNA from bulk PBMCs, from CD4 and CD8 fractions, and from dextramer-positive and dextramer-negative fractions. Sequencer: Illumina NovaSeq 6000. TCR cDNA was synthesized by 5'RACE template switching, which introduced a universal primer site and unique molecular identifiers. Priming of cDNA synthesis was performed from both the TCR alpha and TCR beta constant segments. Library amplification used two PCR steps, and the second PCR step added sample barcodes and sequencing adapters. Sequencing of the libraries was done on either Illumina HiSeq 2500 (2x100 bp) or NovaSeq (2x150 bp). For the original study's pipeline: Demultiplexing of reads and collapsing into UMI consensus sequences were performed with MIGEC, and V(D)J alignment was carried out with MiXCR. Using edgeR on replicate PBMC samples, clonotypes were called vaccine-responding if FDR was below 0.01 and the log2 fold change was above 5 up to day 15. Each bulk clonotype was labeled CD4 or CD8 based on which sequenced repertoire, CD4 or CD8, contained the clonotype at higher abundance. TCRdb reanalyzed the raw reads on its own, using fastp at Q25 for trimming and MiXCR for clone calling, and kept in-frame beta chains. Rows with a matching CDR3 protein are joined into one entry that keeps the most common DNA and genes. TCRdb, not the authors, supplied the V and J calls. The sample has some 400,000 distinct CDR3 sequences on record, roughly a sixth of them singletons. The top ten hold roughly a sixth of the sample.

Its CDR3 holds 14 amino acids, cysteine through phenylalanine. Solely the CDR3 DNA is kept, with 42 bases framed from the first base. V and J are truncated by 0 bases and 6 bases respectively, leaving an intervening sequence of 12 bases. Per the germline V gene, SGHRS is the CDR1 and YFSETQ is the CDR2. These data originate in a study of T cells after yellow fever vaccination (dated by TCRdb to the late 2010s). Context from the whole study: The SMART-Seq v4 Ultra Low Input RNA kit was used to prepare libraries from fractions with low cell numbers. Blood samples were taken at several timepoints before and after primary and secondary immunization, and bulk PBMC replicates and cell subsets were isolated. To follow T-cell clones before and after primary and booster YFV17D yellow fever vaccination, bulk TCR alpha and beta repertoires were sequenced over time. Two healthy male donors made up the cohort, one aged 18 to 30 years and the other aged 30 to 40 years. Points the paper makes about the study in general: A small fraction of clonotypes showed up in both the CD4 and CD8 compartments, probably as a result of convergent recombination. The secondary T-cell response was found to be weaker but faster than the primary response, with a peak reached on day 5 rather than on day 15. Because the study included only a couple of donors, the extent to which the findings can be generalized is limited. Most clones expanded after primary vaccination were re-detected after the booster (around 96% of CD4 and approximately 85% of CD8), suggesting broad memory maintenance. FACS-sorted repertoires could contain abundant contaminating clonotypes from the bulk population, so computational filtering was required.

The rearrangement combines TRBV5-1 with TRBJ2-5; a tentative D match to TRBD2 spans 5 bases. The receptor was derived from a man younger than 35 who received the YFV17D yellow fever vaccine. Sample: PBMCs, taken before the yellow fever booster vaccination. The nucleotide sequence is TGCGCCAGCAGCTTGGCGGAGGCTCCTCAGACCCAGTACTTC. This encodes CASSLAEAPQTQYF.